These T cell receptor beta chains were read from a single sample in a study of cytomegalovirus exposure and HLA in healthy donors. Measured with immunoSEQ multiplex PCR; TCRdb has only the in-frame clones, and not every one. There are over 100,000 clones in the sample; roughly a tenth occur only once, and 5.8% lies in the top ten. Sequencing input: PBMCs. These receptors were taken from a man aged 35 to 55 in good health and CMV-seropositive. Both conserved end residues are trimmed from each CDR3. The order of the fields is D gene, CDR3 length, V gene, J gene, CDR3 protein. A D gene is named only where the DNA matches it firmly.

>-|10|TRBV6-8|TRBJ1-5
APRGSEQPQH
>TRBD1|14|TRBV14|TRBJ1-4
ASSPRRGTGSEKLF
>-|13|TRBV6-1|TRBJ1-1
ASSEEGGAGTEAF
>TRBD1|11|TRBV30|TRBJ1-2
AWSEGTDYGYT
>TRBD2|14|TRBV6-1|TRBJ2-7
ASSEGEGHLSYEQY
>TRBD1|13|TRBV2|TRBJ2-1
ASSGQGANYNEQF
>-|12|TRBV14|TRBJ2-5
ASSQGFRQETQY
>-|12|TRBV6-1|TRBJ1-2
ASSEMLGADGYT
>TRBD2|11|TRBV15|TRBJ2-7
ATSAGEDHEQY
>-|10|TRBV6-5|TRBJ2-2
ASSYPTGELF
>-|14|TRBV5-6|TRBJ2-5
ASSSDGQNRGETQY
>-|13|TRBV9|TRBJ2-1
ASSVARQVYNEQF
>TRBD2|12|TRBV11-3|TRBJ2-7
ASSLSGSSYEQY
>-|10|TRBV19|TRBJ1-2
ASSHFRGGYT
>-|11|TRBV7-3|TRBJ1-1
ASSLTVNTEAF
>TRBD2|13|TRBV2|TRBJ2-5
ASSGLAGQVETQY
>-|12|TRBV7-9|TRBJ2-3
ASSALGAADTQY
>-|12|TRBV5-1|TRBJ2-7
ASSLSAQGIEQY
>-|13|TRBV7-9|TRBJ2-3
ASSNPGGSTDTQY
>TRBD1|14|TRBV5-1|TRBJ2-1
ASSLGGTEIYNEQF
>TRBD1|10|TRBV29-1|TRBJ1-4
SGRQGGEKLF
>-|14|TRBV11-2|TRBJ1-2
ASSLDPDRYRYGYT
>-|10|TRBV7-8|TRBJ1-2
ASSMDSYGYT